This T cell receptor beta chain was obtained from a study of ipilimumab plus nivolumab after autologous stem cell transplantation (dated by TCRdb to 2020 to 2022). Concerning the study at large: The median number of doses that trial patients received was 5 for ipilimumab and fewer than 10 for nivolumab. The trial enrolled patients with high-risk diffuse large B cell lymphoma, mature T cell lymphoma, or multiple myeloma undergoing autologous transplant. Both primary refractory and relapsed disease were represented in the DLBCL cohort, where 18-month progression-free survival was about 82% and 31%, respectively. The intent-to-treat population of the trial was made up of a few dozen patients. The investigation overall reported the following: The authors concluded that combined checkpoint inhibition appeared tolerable when used as consolidation after transplant. The authors stated that profiles of the T cell receptor repertoire, regulatory T cell phenotype and gut microbiota provided a biologic rationale for studying this approach further.

V sheds 3 bases and J sheds 2 bases, leaving 8 bases between their ends. CDR1 and CDR2 were assigned from the germline V gene as SGHVS and FNYEAQ. Including cysteine and phenylalanine, the CDR3 has 13 amino acids. The kept DNA is CDR3 alone, 39 bases in frame from the first base. Library construction relied on the immunoSEQ multiplex PCR assay. The immuneACCESS repertoire file appears here via TCRdb, limited to in-frame rearrangements. These files lack a portion of the clones; in checked studies, under half of the deficit traces to unresolved V genes, and the cause of the others is not known. The sample table shows some 87,000 clones, and 83% are seen once. The ten largest clonotypes hold roughly 2% of the sample. Starting 14 to 28 days after the autologous transplant, patients began checkpoint therapy, which included ipilimumab at 1 mg/kg intravenously on day 1 of selected weeks. Patients received nivolumab at 3 mg/kg intravenously on day 1 of weeks 1, 4, 7, 10, and every two weeks through week 26. This Phase Ib clinical trial tested ipilimumab plus nivolumab, a combined checkpoint inhibition, as consolidation after autologous stem cell transplantation.

Worth noting for this clone: This clone's antigen is unknown. Base qualities are missing; no much larger clone stands one base away.

The TCR sequence derives from a male donor with diffuse large B-cell lymphoma. Here the sequenced sample was PBMCs, taken in a trial of ipilimumab plus nivolumab as post-transplant consolidation. The rearrangement combines TRBV7-6 with TRBJ2-7; possibly the D gene is TRBD1, per 5 matching bases. The nucleotide sequence is TGTGCCAGCAGCTTTGACAGAGCCTACGAGCAGTACTTC. It codes for CASSFDRAYEQYF.